Each of the 16 T cell receptor beta chains below was sequenced from the same sample in a study of OX40 agonist ivuxolimab in advanced cancers. Sequencing used immunoSEQ multiplex PCR; TCRdb keeps in-frame clones, though not all of them. Here the sample spans tens of thousands of clones, around 90% being singletons. Sequenced here: CD4+ or CD8+ T cells sorted from blood, sampled in a trial of the OX40 agonist ivuxolimab. Every receptor here comes from an adult with an advanced solid tumor such as melanoma, head and neck, liver or kidney cancer.

The CDR3 spells CASSLDLSGLAETQYF. Written as DNA, the CDR3 is TGTGCCAGCAGCTTAGATCTTTCGGGACTAGCGGAGACCCAGTACTTC. The chain combines TRBV7-8 with TRBJ2-5, with TRBD2 matching over 10 bases. The CDR3 sequence is 16 residues long. Trimming removed 1 base from V and 5 bases from J; junction bases left unmatched: 7. The V gene's germline CDR1 is SGHVS and CDR2 FQNEAQ.

The chain has TRBV27 and TRBJ2-5; D is perhaps TRBD1 or TRBD2 (5 bases each). This CDR3 has 14 residues. Germline values: CDR1 MNHEY, CDR2 SMNVEV (reference sequence). Trimming left V 7 bases short and J 5 bases short, with 17 bases between. The CDR3 sequence: CASTSGRAGETQYF. The CDR3 bases are TGTGCCAGCACCTCGGGGCGGGCGGGTGAGACCCAGTACTTC.

This clone occurred once. This chain uses TRBV7-8 with TRBJ2-7; 11 bases align to TRBD2. This CDR3 comprises 19 residues. J lost 4 bases, V lost 5 bases, and 19 bases had no gene match. The V gene's germline CDR1 is SGHVS and CDR2 FQNEAQ. CDR3 bases: TGTGCCAGCAGCACACTCCCCCGAGGGGTAGCGGGAGGGGCATACGAGCAGTACTTC. Protein product: CASSTLPRGVAGGAYEQYF.

This clone was seen a single time. This chain uses TRBV7-9 with TRBJ2-2; D remains ambiguous. This CDR3 is built from 14 residues. Trimming removed 1 base at V and 6 bases at J, with 9 bases between. The germline gives CDR1 SEHNR, CDR2 FQNEAQ (reference sequence). CDR3 nucleotide sequence: TGTGCCAGCAGCTTAGTTCTAGGACCCGGGGAGCTGTTTTTT. This encodes CASSLVLGPGELFF.

The J gene is TRBJ1-3, the V gene TRBV5-4, with D unresolved. Trimming left V 0 bases short and J 4 bases short, with 5 bases between. Germline V lookup: CDR1 SGHNT, CDR2 YYREEE (reference sequence). The CDR3 runs to 13 residues. As DNA, the CDR3 is TGTGCCAGCAGCTTGGCAGGCGGAAACACCATATATTTT. Its translation is CASSLAGGNTIYF. Combining the CDR3 with reference TRBV5-4 and TRBJ1-3 gives the whole variable domain ETGVTQSPTHLIKTRGQQVTLRCSSQSGHNTVSWYQQALGQGPQFIFQYYREEENGRGNFPPRFSGLQFPNYSSELNVNALELDDSALYLCASSLAGGNTIYFGEGSWLTVV.

As concerns this clone: The junction does not match germline at one end; this may be a read error. V is TRBV7-3 and J is TRBJ2-7; 12 bases align to TRBD2. This CDR3 is 14 amino acids long. Germline assignment: CDR1 SGHTA and CDR2 FQGTGA. The CDR3 region is CASSSLAGGYEQCF. The CDR3 nucleotides are TGTGCCAGCAGCTCACTAGCGGGAGGCTACGAGCAGTGCTTC.

This clone was found once. J is TRBJ2-3 and V is TRBV9; no definite D call. This CDR3 comprises 14 residues. Trimming left V 3 bases short and J 4 bases short, with 12 bases between. CDR1 is SGDLS and CDR2 is YYNGEE in the germline V gene. The chain's CDR3 is CASSAGGFADTQYF. Written as DNA, the CDR3 is TGTGCCAGCAGCGCGGGTGGGTTCGCAGATACGCAGTATTTT.

This chain links TRBV23-1 with TRBJ2-5, with a tentative D call TRBD2 (5 bases). TRBV23-1 falls under the ORF class, with uncertain function. The CDR3 is made up of 18 amino acids. V lost 2 bases to trimming and J lost 1 base, with 20 bases between them. The CDR3 region is CASSQVAVARDAQETQYF. CDR3 nucleotide sequence: TGCGCCAGCAGTCAAGTTGCGGTAGCGCGAGACGCCCAAGAGACCCAGTACTTC.

This clone came up a few times. DNA of the CDR3: TGTGCCAGCACCAAACAGGGGGGATGGGAGACCCAGTACTTC. Its translation: CASTKQGGWETQYF. V gene TRBV6-6 combines with J gene TRBJ2-5, with TRBD1 matching over 8 bases. J gave up 5 bases and V 7 bases, and 9 bases lay outside the gene matches. CDR1 is MNHNY, CDR2 SVGAGI, per germline (reference sequence). This CDR3 is built from 14 residues.

This rearrangement joins TRBV6-1 to TRBJ2-1, with 11 bases fitting TRBD2. J was trimmed by 8 bases and V by 6 bases; bases with no gene match: 6. Germline CDR1 and CDR2: MNHNS and SASEGT. The CDR3 extends over 14 amino acids. The CDR3 DNA reads TGTGCCAGCAGACCGGGACTAGCGGAGCATGAGCAGTTCTTC. It yields the protein CASRPGLAEHEQFF.

CDR3 sequence reads: CASSVDGNTEAFF. The DNA of the CDR3 is TGTGCCAGTAGTGTGGACGGGAACACTGAAGCTTTCTTT. The chain recombines TRBV19 with TRBJ1-1; no clear D gene. The CDR3 length is 13 residues. V lost 5 bases, J lost 1 base, and 8 bases lay in between. The germline gives CDR1 LNHDA, CDR2 SQIVND (reference sequence).

The CDR3 loop reads CASSLEGAEAFF. The CDR3 nucleotides read TGCGCCAGCAGCTTGGAGGGTGCTGAAGCTTTCTTT. J is TRBJ1-1 and V is TRBV5-1; D unresolved. Per germline, CDR1 SGHRS and CDR2 YFSETQ. The germline V and J ends were trimmed by 0 bases and 6 bases, with 6 bases remaining between them. This CDR3 has 12 amino acids.

This rearrangement joins TRBV19 to TRBJ2-7; 7 bases agree with TRBD1. Per the germline V gene, CDR1 is LNHDA and CDR2 is SQIVND (reference sequence). The V and J ends lost 4 bases and 2 bases, in that order; junction bases with no gene match: 5. CDR3 length: 14 residues. The CDR3 here is CASSTDRLTYEQYF. Written as DNA, the CDR3 is TGTGCCAGTAGTACGGACAGGCTCACCTACGAGCAGTACTTC.

This rearrangement joins TRBV30 to TRBJ2-7, with D possibly TRBD2 on 5 matching bases. In germline, CDR1 is GTSNPN, CDR2 SVGIG (reference sequence). Trimming removed 2 bases at V and 3 bases at J, with 17 bases between. The CDR3 has 15 amino acids. CDR3 in DNA: TGTGCCTGGAGTCGCGTTGGACGCGAGGGCTACGAGCAGTACTTC. Its protein is CAWSRVGREGYEQYF.

Written as DNA, the CDR3 is TGTGCCAGCAGTTACTCGGCGGGAGGGATTGGGAATGAGCAGTTCTTC. Its translation: CASSYSAGGIGNEQFF. The chain joins TRBV6-6 to TRBJ2-1; 9 positions agree with TRBD2. J was trimmed by 7 bases and V by 0 bases; bases with no gene match: 7. This CDR3 region has 16 residues. The V gene's germline CDR1 is MNHNY and CDR2 SVGAGI (reference sequence).

This chain joins TRBV6-5 and TRBJ1-4; 8 nucleotides match TRBD1. Germline V CDR1 and CDR2: MNHEY, SVGAGI. The V gene end was trimmed by 6 bases and the J gene end by 7 bases; junction bases not matched to a gene: 7. The CDR3 is 14 residues long. This CDR3 is CASSPRGRGEKLFF. The CDR3 region has the DNA TGTGCCAGCAGCCCCAGGGGGCGCGGTGAAAAACTGTTTTTT.